Following are 17 T cell receptor beta chains from one sample sequenced in a study of blood T cell repertoires in COVID-19. Data came from immunoSEQ multiplex PCR; TCRdb stores just in-frame clones and leaves some out. The sample shows 250,000 to 400,000 clones, approximately 88% of them seen only once. The specimen sequenced was peripheral blood. These receptors were collected from a woman aged 25 to 45 with COVID-19, enrolled during active disease.

J is TRBJ2-2 and V is TRBV4-3; possibly TRBD2 for D (6 bases). This CDR3 has 18 residues. The V end lost 0 bases, the J end lost 6 bases, and 20 bases lay between the germline ends. The germline gives CDR1 LGHNA, CDR2 YSLEER. The CDR3 DNA reads as TGCGCCAGCAGCCAAGATGGGACTTCCGTGGGGAAGGCCGGGGAGCTGTTTTTT. Translated, it gives CASSQDGTSVGKAGELFF.

V is TRBV28 and J is TRBJ1-1; 9 bases line up with TRBD1. CDR1 and CDR2 (germline): MDHEN, SYDVKM. The CDR3 loop spans 12 amino acids. The junction had 5 bases not matched to a gene; V was cut back by 5 bases and J by 10 bases. The CDR3: CASSPQGAVAFF. The CDR3 region has the DNA TGTGCCAGCAGTCCACAGGGGGCGGTAGCTTTCTTT.

In its sample, this clone was seen many times. The V gene is TRBV7-2, the J gene TRBJ1-2; D uncertain. The V end lost 5 bases, the J end lost 8 bases, and 12 bases lay between the germline ends. The germline CDR1 and CDR2 sequences are SGHTA and FQGNSA. The CDR3 has 12 residues. CDR3 loop: CASSLFPAGYTF. CDR3 DNA: TGTGCCAGCAGCCTTTTTCCTGCGGGCTACACCTTC.

The chain employs TRBV29-1 and TRBJ1-2, with 7 bases matching TRBD1. The V segment lost 3 bases and the J segment 8 bases; nucleotides outside the gene matches: 6. The CDR3 loop spans 12 amino acids. The germline V gene has CDR1 SQVTM and CDR2 ANQGSEA. This CDR3 is CSVERNRGGYTF. CDR3 DNA sequence: TGCAGCGTTGAGAGGAACAGGGGAGGCTACACCTTC. Full variable domain (outside the CDR3, taken from reference TRBV29-1 and TRBJ1-2): SAVISQKPSRDICQRGTSLTIQCQVDSQVTMMFWYRQQPGQSLTLIATANQGSEATYESGFVIDKFPISRPNLTFSTLTVSNMSPEDSSIYLCSVERNRGGYTFGSGTRLTVV.

This chain joins TRBV18 and TRBJ1-5; no clear D. The V gene lost 3 bases and the J gene lost 0 bases, with 9 bases spanning the gap. Germline assignment: CDR1 KGHSH and CDR2 LQKENI. The CDR3 is 15 amino acids. CDR3 sequence reads: CASSPSAVSNQPQHF. The DNA for the CDR3 is TGTGCCAGCTCACCCTCGGCGGTTAGCAATCAGCCCCAGCATTTT.

This sequence joins TRBV5-1 and TRBJ2-5, with 7 bases matching TRBD1. The CDR3 sequence is 14 residues long. V dropped 4 bases and J dropped 2; count of bases not matched to a gene: 5. Per the germline V gene, CDR1 is SGHRS and CDR2 is YFSETQ. The CDR3 DNA follows: TGCGCCAGCAGCGGGACAGTATCTCAAGAGACCCAGTACTTC. The encoded protein is CASSGTVSQETQYF.

The chain links TRBV19 to TRBJ2-3; 10 bases align to TRBD1. Trimming at V came to 4 bases and at J to 2 bases, leaving 3 bases not matched to a gene. The CDR3 is 15 residues long. Germline assignment: CDR1 LNHDA and CDR2 SQIVND (reference sequence). The CDR3 region is CASSRQGADTDTQYF. CDR3 nucleotides: TGTGCCAGTAGTAGACAGGGGGCGGACACAGATACGCAGTATTTT.

The V and J genes are TRBV5-1 and TRBJ2-5; TRBD1 agrees at 9 bases. With V trimmed by 0 bases and J by 5 bases, 2 bases remained unmatched. CDR1 is SGHRS, CDR2 YFSETQ, per germline. The CDR3 length is 14 residues. The CDR3 nucleotides are TGCGCCAGCAGCTTGGGGGACAGGGCGGAGACCCAGTACTTC. Protein product: CASSLGDRAETQYF.

In its sample, this clone was seen once. The chain employs TRBV5-6 and TRBJ2-5; 7 nucleotides line up with TRBD2. The CDR3 consists of 19 residues. V shed 4 bases and J 2 bases; nucleotides not matched to a gene: 20. The germline V gene has CDR1 SGHDT and CDR2 YYEEEE. CDR3 region: CASSDYRDELAGAQETQYF. CDR3 DNA sequence: TGTGCCAGCAGCGATTACCGGGATGAATTAGCGGGTGCACAAGAGACCCAGTACTTC.

V is TRBV19 and J is TRBJ2-3; a weak D match, TRBD2 (6 bases). Trimming removed 7 bases from V and 3 bases from J, with 17 bases in between. CDR1 LNHDA and CDR2 SQIVND come from the germline V gene (reference sequence). The CDR3 totals 15 residues. CDR3 in amino acids: CASTYGRGRTDTQYF. The CDR3 DNA follows: TGTGCCAGTACTTACGGACGGGGGAGGACAGATACGCAGTATTTT. Variable domain in full (rest from reference TRBV19 and TRBJ2-3): DGGITQSPKYLFRKEGQNVTLSCEQNLNHDAMYWYRQDPGQGLRLIYYSQIVNDFQKGDIAEGYSVSREKKESFPLTVTSAQKNPTAFYLCASTYGRGRTDTQYFGPGTRLTVL.

The chain joins TRBV2 to TRBJ2-5; D is undetermined. Germline V CDR1 and CDR2: SNHLY, FYNNEI. The CDR3 contains 13 residues. Trimming pared 6 bases from V and 2 bases from J, leaving 10 bases between. The CDR3 reads CASRSVPQETQYF. Written as DNA, the CDR3 is TGTGCCAGCAGATCGGTCCCTCAAGAGACCCAGTACTTC.

This clone was observed a single time. The J gene is TRBJ1-1, the V gene TRBV7-2, with D possibly matching TRBD1 (6 bases). The CDR3 consists of 15 residues. Between the trimmed V and J ends, which lost 1 base and 1 base, there was a span of 10 bases. The germline V gene has CDR1 SGHTA and CDR2 FQGNSA. The CDR3 region is CASSLVGRGNTEAFF. The DNA for the CDR3 is TGTGCCAGCAGCTTAGTAGGCAGGGGGAACACTGAAGCTTTCTTT.

This clone was seen once. The rearrangement joins TRBV18 to TRBJ1-1, with a tentative D call TRBD1 (6 bases). CDR1 is KGHSH, CDR2 LQKENI, per germline. This CDR3 spans 13 amino acids. Trimming pared 4 bases from V and 5 bases from J, leaving 11 bases between. CDR3 protein: CASSRRGGTEAFF. CDR3 sequence (DNA): TGTGCCAGCTCACGGAGGGGGGGGACTGAAGCTTTCTTT.

Here the CDR3 DNA reads TGCAGTGCTAGTCGTTCGGGACAGATTAACACTGAAGCTTTCTTT. Protein: CSASRSGQINTEAFF. The chain recombines TRBV20-1 with TRBJ1-1; TRBD1 matches 7 bases. The CDR3 totals 15 residues. V dropped 3 bases and J dropped 2; count of bases not matched to a gene: 9. The germline CDR1 and CDR2 sequences are DFQATT and SNEGSKA (reference sequence).

The chain uses TRBV5-1 and TRBJ2-2, with a weak D call TRBD1 (5 bases). The germline CDR1 and CDR2 sequences are SGHRS and YFSETQ. The CDR3 covers 15 residues. Between the trimmed V and J ends, which lost 0 bases and 1 base, there was a span of 7 bases. CDR3 nucleotides: TGCGCCAGCAGCTTGGGACAGATGAACACCGGGGAGCTGTTTTTT. Translated: CASSLGQMNTGELFF.

The gene calls are TRBV5-1 and TRBJ1-2, with a weak D call TRBD1 (6 bases). V lost 4 bases and J 8 bases, leaving 24 bases between the germline ends. CDR3 size: 16 residues. Germline V gene data show CDR1 as SGHRS and CDR2 as YFSETQ. In DNA, the CDR3 is TGCGCCAGCAGCCTATCGGACAGTCTAATTACTAGGGGCTACACCTTC. This translates into CASSLSDSLITRGYTF.

The V call is TRBV29-1, the J call TRBJ1-4; D is possibly TRBD1 (5 bases). Germline V gene lookup returns CDR1 SQVTM and CDR2 ANQGSEA. The length of the CDR3 is 13 residues. V was cut by 6 bases and J by 0 bases, with 8 bases left in between. In DNA, the CDR3 is TGCAGCGTGGGGCGTACAACTAATGAAAAACTGTTTTTT. It translates to CSVGRTTNEKLFF.